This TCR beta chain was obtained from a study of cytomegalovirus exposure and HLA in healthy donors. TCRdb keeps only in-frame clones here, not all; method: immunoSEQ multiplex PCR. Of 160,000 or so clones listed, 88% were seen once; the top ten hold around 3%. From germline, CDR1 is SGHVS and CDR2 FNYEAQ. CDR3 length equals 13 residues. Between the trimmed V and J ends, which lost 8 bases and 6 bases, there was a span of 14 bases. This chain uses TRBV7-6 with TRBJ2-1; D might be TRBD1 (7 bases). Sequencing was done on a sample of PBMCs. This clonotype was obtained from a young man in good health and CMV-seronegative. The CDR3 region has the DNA TGTGCCAGCGGGATTCAGGGGGGCAATGAGCAGTTCTTC. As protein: CASGIQGGNEQFF.